This T cell receptor beta chain was recorded in a study of CD8 T cells in Susac syndrome. Across the study: When blood was collected, patients with Susac syndrome were therapy-naive, were taking corticosteroids, or were receiving intravenous immunoglobulin alone. Findings and limits, study-wide: That the number of individuals in its TCR sequencing and HLA analysis was relatively small was acknowledged by the study.

With random hexamers, reverse transcription was performed on about 0.5 to 1 ug of RNA. Multiplex PCR with immunoSEQ amplified the TCR beta CDR3 across 54 Vbeta and 13 Jbeta. TCRdb re-analysed the immunoSEQ multiplex PCR reads in MiXCR, keeping a single row per CDR3 protein. Here the sample spans roughly 130,000 distinct CDR3 sequences, around 94% being singletons. Comment on this clonotype: Its cognate antigen is unknown.

Sequencing was carried out using CD8+ T cells from PBMCs. This clonotype originated in a human donor with Susac syndrome.

CDR3 protein: CSVETRGGTQYF. CDR3 nucleotide sequence: TGCAGCGTTGAAACCAGAGGGGGGACCCAGTACTTC. The V gene is TRBV29-1, the J gene TRBJ2-5; TRBD1 might be the D (6 bases). CDR1 is SQVTM and CDR2 is ANQGSEA in the germline V gene. The CDR3 consists of 12 residues. Trimming cost V 2 bases and J 7 bases, with 11 bases left between them.